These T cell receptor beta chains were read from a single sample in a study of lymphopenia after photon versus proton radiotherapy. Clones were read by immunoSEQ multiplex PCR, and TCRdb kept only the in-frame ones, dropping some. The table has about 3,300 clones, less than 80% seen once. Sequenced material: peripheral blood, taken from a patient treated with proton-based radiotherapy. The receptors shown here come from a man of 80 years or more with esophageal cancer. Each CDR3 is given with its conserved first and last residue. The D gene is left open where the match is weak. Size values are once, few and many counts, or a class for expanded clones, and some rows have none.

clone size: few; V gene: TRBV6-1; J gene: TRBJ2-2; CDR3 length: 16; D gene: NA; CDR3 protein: CASSEGQGIDTGELFF; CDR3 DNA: TGTGCCAGCAGTGAGGGGCAGGGGATCGACACCGGGGAGCTGTTTTTT
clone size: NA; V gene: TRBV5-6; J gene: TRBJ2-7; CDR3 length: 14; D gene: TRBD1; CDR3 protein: CASSLRTGHYEQYF; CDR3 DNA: TGTGCCAGCAGCTTGAGGACAGGGCACTACGAGCAGTACTTC
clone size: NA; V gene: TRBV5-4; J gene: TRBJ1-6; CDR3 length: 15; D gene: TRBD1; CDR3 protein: CASSPGQGSDSPLHF; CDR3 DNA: TGTGCCAGCAGCCCGGGACAGGGTAGCGATTCACCCCTCCACTTT
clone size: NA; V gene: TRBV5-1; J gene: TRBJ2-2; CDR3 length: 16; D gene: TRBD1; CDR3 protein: CASSLMSGGYTGELFF; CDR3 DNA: TGCGCCAGCAGCTTGATGTCAGGGGGCTACACCGGGGAGCTGTTTTTT
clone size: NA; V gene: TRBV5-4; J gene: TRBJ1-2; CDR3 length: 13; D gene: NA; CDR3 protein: CASSLDRESGYTF; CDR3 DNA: TGTGCCAGCAGCTTGGACAGGGAAAGTGGCTACACCTTC
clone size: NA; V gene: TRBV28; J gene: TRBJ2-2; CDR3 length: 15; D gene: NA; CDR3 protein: CATGVGGTNTGELFF; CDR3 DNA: TGTGCCACCGGGGTGGGGGGAACGAACACCGGGGAGCTGTTTTTT
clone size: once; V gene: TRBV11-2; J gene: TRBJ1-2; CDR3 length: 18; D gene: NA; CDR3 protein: CASSLDTIRGPFNYGYTF; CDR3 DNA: TGTGCCAGCAGCTTAGATACGATTCGAGGGCCTTTTAACTATGGCTACACCTTC
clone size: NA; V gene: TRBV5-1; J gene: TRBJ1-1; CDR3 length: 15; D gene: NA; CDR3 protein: CASSFLGAGLIEAFF; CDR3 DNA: TGCGCCAGCAGCTTCCTGGGGGCTGGTTTGATTGAAGCTTTCTTT
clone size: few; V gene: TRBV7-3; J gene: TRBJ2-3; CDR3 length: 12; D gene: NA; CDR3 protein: CASSLSEDTQYF; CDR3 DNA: TGTGCCAGCAGCTTATCAGAAGATACGCAGTATTTT
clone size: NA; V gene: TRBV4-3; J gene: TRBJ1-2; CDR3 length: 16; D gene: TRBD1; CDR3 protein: CASSRDRGATNYGYTF; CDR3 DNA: TGCGCCAGCAGCCGAGACAGGGGCGCGACTAACTATGGCTACACCTTC
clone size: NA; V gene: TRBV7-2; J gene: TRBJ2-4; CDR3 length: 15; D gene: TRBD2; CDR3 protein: CASSRTSGGSDIQYF; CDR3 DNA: TGTGCCAGCAGCCGGACTAGCGGGGGGTCGGACATTCAGTACTTC